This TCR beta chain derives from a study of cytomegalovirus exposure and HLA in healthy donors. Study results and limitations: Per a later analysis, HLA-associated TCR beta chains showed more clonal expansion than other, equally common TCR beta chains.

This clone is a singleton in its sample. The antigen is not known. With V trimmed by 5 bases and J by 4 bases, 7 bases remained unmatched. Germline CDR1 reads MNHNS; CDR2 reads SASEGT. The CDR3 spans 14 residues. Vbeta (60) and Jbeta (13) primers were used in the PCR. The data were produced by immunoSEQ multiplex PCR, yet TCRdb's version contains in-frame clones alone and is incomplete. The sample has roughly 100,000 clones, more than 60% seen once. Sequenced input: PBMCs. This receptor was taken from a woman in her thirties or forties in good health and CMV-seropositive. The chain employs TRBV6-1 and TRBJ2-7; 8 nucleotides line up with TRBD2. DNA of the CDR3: TGTGCCAGCAGTAGTACTAGCGGAGGATACGAGCAGTACTTC. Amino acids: CASSSTSGGYEQYF.